These 25 T cell receptor beta chains were all obtained from the same sample, sequenced in a study of CXCR3-negative and CXCR3-positive naive CD8 T cells. Whole-study findings and limits: In CXCR3-positive naive cells, the TRB CDR3s were more hydrophobic than in CXCR3-negative naive cells.

Researchers prepared the TRB cDNA libraries using 5' RACE with UMI labels. No DNA is given; TCRdb re-called the 5' RACE reads and lists each CDR3 protein once. The sample holds 130,000 to 150,000 distinct CDR3 sequences. No antigen is known for these receptors. Sequenced sample: naive CXCR3+ CD8+ T cells from blood. Documented subset: CD45RO-CCR7+CD27+CD95- naive CD8+ T cells expressing CXCR3 (TNR3+). These receptors all come from a human donor in good health. Some clones in this sample may be carry-over from other donors' samples.

This sequence joins TRBV20-1 and TRBJ2-7; the D call from TCRdb, TRBD1, cannot be confirmed without DNA. This CDR3 comprises 13 residues. Germline V gives CDR1 DFQATT, CDR2 SNEGSKA (reference sequence). The CDR3 is CSASEAHSYEQYF.

CDR3 sequence: CATSRDQPQHF. The rearrangement uses TRBV15 and TRBJ1-5. The CDR3 totals 11 residues. Per germline, CDR1 LNHNV and CDR2 YYDKDF (reference sequence).

The rearrangement joins TRBV20-1 to TRBJ2-1; with no DNA, the TCRdb D assignment of TRBD1 cannot be verified. Germline CDR1 reads DFQATT; CDR2 reads SNEGSKA (reference sequence). There are 14 residues in the CDR3. CDR3 sequence reads: CSAGDRSSYNEQFF.

The chain has TRBV7-9 and TRBJ2-1; TCRdb proposes TRBD2, but this gene call is untestable without DNA. The CDR3 extends over 14 amino acids. Germline loops: CDR1 SEHNR, CDR2 FQNEAQ (reference sequence). The CDR3 sequence is CASSPKIAGAEQFF.

The chain employs TRBV20-1 and TRBJ2-7; checking the TCRdb D call of TRBD1 is not possible without DNA. Germline V gives CDR1 DFQATT, CDR2 SNEGSKA (reference sequence). This CDR3 region has 13 residues. The CDR3 here is CSARNRGQYEQYF.

The chain carries TRBV5-6 and TRBJ1-2. The CDR3 covers 14 residues. Germline loops: CDR1 SGHDT, CDR2 YYEEEE. CDR3 sequence reads: CASSLGHTDYGYTF.

The rearrangement joins TRBV28 to TRBJ2-1; TCRdb names TRBD2, which stays unverified in the absence of DNA. Germline lookup yields CDR1 MDHEN and CDR2 SYDVKM. This CDR3 contains 15 residues. CDR3 protein: CASSLAGVSSDEQFF.

The chain is built from TRBV7-2 and TRBJ2-7; the TCRdb call, TRBD1, lacks DNA for checking. CDR3 length: 15 amino acids. Germline V CDR1 and CDR2: SGHTA, FQGNSA. The CDR3 sequence is CASSPGTGGLYEQYF.

This chain uses TRBV7-3 with TRBJ2-3. This CDR3 is built from 13 residues. Germline values: CDR1 SGHTA, CDR2 FQGTGA. Here the CDR3 reads CASSSHPTDTQYF.

The CDR3 region is CASSHNLNEQFF. The chain has TRBV5-6 and TRBJ2-1. The CDR3 sequence is 12 residues long. Germline V gene data show CDR1 as SGHDT and CDR2 as YYEEEE.

This chain links TRBV9 with TRBJ1-5. The length of the CDR3 is 15 residues. From germline, CDR1 is SGDLS and CDR2 YYNGEE. CDR3 amino acids: CASTPGAAADQPQHF. The entire variable domain, with the rest obtained from reference TRBV9 and TRBJ1-5, is as follows: DSGVTQTPKHLITATGQRVTLRCSPRSGDLSVYWYQQSLDQGLQFLIQYYNGEERAKGNILERFSAQQFPDLHSELNLSSLELGDSALYFCASTPGAAADQPQHFGDGTRLSIL.

This chain uses TRBV20-1 with TRBJ2-7. CDR1 is DFQATT, CDR2 SNEGSKA, per germline (reference sequence). This CDR3 is 13 amino acids long. CDR3 in amino acids: CSARQDWAYEQYF.

The chain uses TRBV7-3 and TRBJ2-1; with no DNA, the TCRdb D assignment of TRBD1 cannot be verified. CDR3 length: 17 amino acids. CDR1 is SGHTA and CDR2 is FQGTGA in the germline V gene. This chain's CDR3 is CASSLTLSVQGNNEQFF.

This chain uses TRBV11-2 with TRBJ2-6; TCRdb returns TRBD1, unconfirmable since there is no DNA. From germline, CDR1 is SGHAT and CDR2 FQNNGV. The CDR3 has 15 amino acids. CDR3 in amino acids: CASSFGTHGANVLTF.

The rearrangement joins TRBV11-2 to TRBJ2-5; with no DNA, the TCRdb D assignment of TRBD2 cannot be verified. The germline CDR1 and CDR2 sequences are SGHAT and FQNNGV. The CDR3 has 15 residues. CDR3 protein: CASSLGLAGGETQYF.

The J gene is TRBJ2-5, the V gene TRBV4-3. This CDR3 region has 13 residues. The germline gives CDR1 LGHNA, CDR2 YSLEER. The CDR3: CASSQVLEETQYF.

The rearrangement links TRBV10-3 to TRBJ2-1; TCRdb names TRBD1, which stays unverified in the absence of DNA. The CDR3 has 17 residues. CDR1 is ENHRY, CDR2 SYGVKD, per germline. This chain's CDR3 is CAISESGDTSSYNEQFF.

The V call is TRBV29-1, the J call TRBJ1-2; lacking DNA, the TRBD1 call made by TCRdb goes unchecked. Germline V gives CDR1 SQVTM, CDR2 ANQGSEA. The CDR3 totals 13 residues. The CDR3 sequence is CSVETGPDYGYTF.

The chain carries TRBV12-3 or TRBV12-4 and TRBJ1-6; there is no DNA to check the TCRdb D call of TRBD1. This CDR3 is built from 14 residues. Here the CDR3 reads CASATGLGNSPLHF.

The V and J genes are TRBV29-1 and TRBJ1-2. CDR1 and CDR2 from the germline V gene are SQVTM and ANQGSEA. This CDR3 region has 13 residues. The CDR3 sequence is CSVTPNWDYGYTF.

The rearrangement uses TRBV14 and TRBJ2-1; there is no DNA to check the TCRdb D call of TRBD1. Germline lookup yields CDR1 SGHDN and CDR2 FVKESK. The CDR3 loop spans 15 amino acids. This CDR3 is CASSRGAGDYNEQFF.

V usage is TRBV6-5 and J usage is TRBJ2-1; the D gene TCRdb calls, TRBD2, cannot be checked with no DNA. This CDR3 has 14 amino acids. Germline CDR1 and CDR2: MNHEY and SVGAGI. This chain's CDR3 is CASIRLAGGNEQFF.

The chain links TRBV9 to TRBJ1-2. The CDR3 length is 14 residues. Germline V CDR1 and CDR2: SGDLS, YYNGEE. The CDR3 region is CASSADTAMYGYTF.

The chain has TRBV29-1 and TRBJ2-1. CDR3 length: 11 amino acids. Germline V gene sequence: CDR1 SQVTM, CDR2 ANQGSEA. The CDR3 sequence is CSVERVNEQFF.

This chain links TRBV29-1 with TRBJ2-1; the D call of TRBD2 rests on TCRdb alone, since no DNA is present to check it. Germline lookup yields CDR1 SQVTM and CDR2 ANQGSEA. The CDR3 length is 16 residues. Here the CDR3 reads CSVEGQGLAGYNEQFF.